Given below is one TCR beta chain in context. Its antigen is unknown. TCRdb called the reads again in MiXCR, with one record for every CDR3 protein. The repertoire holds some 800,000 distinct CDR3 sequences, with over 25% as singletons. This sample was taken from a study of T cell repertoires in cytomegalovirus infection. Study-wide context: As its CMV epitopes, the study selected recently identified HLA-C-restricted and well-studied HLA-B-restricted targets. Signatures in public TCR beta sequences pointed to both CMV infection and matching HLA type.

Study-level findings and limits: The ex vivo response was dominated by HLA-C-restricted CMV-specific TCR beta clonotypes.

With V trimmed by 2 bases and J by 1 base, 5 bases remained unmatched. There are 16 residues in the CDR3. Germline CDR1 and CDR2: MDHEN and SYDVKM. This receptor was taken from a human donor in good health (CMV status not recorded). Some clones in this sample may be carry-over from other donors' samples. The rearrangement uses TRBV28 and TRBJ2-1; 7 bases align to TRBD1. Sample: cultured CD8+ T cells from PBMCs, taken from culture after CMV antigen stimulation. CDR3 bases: TGTGCCAGCAGTTTACCAGGGGGTTTTTCCTACAATGAGCAGTTCTTC. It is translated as CASSLPGGFSYNEQFF. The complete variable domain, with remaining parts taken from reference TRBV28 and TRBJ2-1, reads DVKVTQSSRYLVKRTGEKVFLECVQDMDHENMFWYRQDPGLGLRLIYFSYDVKMKEKGDIPEGYSVSREKKERFSLILESASTNQTSMYLCASSLPGGFSYNEQFFGPGTRLTVL.